Following are 5 T cell receptor beta chains from one sample sequenced in a study of T cells in Graves' hyperthyroidism and ophthalmopathy. Regions amplified from RNA transcripts were the TCR beta CDR3 regions. The TCR CDR3 was amplified in a first-round RT-PCR using the HTBI primer set. One entry per CDR3 protein, called by TCRdb with MiXCR from the multiplex PCR reads. The sample carries approximately 410,000 distinct CDR3 sequences, roughly 15% recorded once. The sequencing input was blood. These receptors were taken from a man aged 18 to 29 with Graves' ophthalmopathy.

Remarks on this clonotype: The junction shows a germline mismatch at one end, possibly a read error. The chain couples TRBV5-1 to TRBJ1-5; 7 bases align to TRBD1. Germline V CDR1 and CDR2: SGHRS, YFSETQ. The CDR3 consists of 15 residues. The CDR3 DNA reads as TGCACCAGCAGCTTGGAAGGGGGCTCCAATCAGCCCCAGCATTTT. This sequence encodes CTSSLEGGSNQPQHF.

This clonotype has a single count. The chain is built from TRBV27 and TRBJ2-1, with 11 positions matching TRBD2. CDR1 MNHEY and CDR2 SMNVEV come from the germline V gene (reference sequence). V lost 4 bases to trimming and J lost 1 base; unmatched junction nucleotides: 6. The CDR3 totals 17 residues. The CDR3 sequence: CASSSLAGGPSYNEQFF. The DNA of the CDR3 is TGTGCCAGCAGTTCTCTAGCGGGGGGCCCGTCCTACAATGAGCAGTTCTTC.

This clonotype showed up just a few times. This chain joins TRBV6-2 or TRBV6-3 and TRBJ1-4, with 8 bases matching TRBD1. J gave up 9 bases and V 0 bases, and 3 bases lay outside the gene matches. Germline CDR1 MNHEY, CDR2 SVGEGT. The CDR3 totals 14 residues. CDR3 nucleotide sequence: TGTGCCAGCAGTTACTCCGGCAGGGGGCAAAAACTGTTTTTT. This encodes CASSYSGRGQKLFF.

The sample holds many counts of this clonotype. The rearrangement uses TRBV5-5 and TRBJ2-1, with TRBD1 matching over 7 bases. CDR3 length: 15 residues. In germline, CDR1 is SGHKS, CDR2 YYEKEE (reference sequence). J lost 5 bases, V lost 4 bases, and 9 bases had no gene match. The chain's CDR3 is CASSRIQGPDNEQFF. The CDR3 nucleotides read TGTGCCAGCAGCCGAATACAGGGGCCGGACAATGAGCAGTTCTTC. The entire variable domain, with the rest obtained from reference TRBV5-5 and TRBJ2-1, is as follows: DAGVTQSPTHLIKTRGQQVTLRCSPISGHKSVSWYQQVLGQGPQFIFQYYEKEERGRGNFPDRFSARQFPNYSSELNVNALLLGDSALYLCASSRIQGPDNEQFFGPGTRLTVL.

The chain uses TRBV27 and TRBJ2-1; D uncertain. Germline V gene sequence: CDR1 MNHEY, CDR2 SMNVEV (reference sequence). The CDR3 consists of 14 residues. Trimming took 2 bases from V and 14 from J, leaving 19 bases between them. DNA for the CDR3: TGTGCCAGCAGTTTAACGGACCCAACCTTTGGGGAGTTCTTC. Protein sequence: CASSLTDPTFGEFF.